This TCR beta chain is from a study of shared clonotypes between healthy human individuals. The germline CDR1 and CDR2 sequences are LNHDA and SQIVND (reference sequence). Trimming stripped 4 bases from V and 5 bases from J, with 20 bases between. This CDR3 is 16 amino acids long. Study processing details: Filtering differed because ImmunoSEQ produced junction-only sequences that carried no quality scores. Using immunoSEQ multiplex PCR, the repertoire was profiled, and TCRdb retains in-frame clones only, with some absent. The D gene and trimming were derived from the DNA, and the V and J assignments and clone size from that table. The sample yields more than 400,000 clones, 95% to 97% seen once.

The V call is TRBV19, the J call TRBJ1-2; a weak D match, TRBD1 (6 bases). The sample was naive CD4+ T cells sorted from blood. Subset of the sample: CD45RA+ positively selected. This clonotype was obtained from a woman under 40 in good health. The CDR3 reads CASSTLRGPTDYGYTF. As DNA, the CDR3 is TGTGCCAGTAGTACCCTCAGGGGCCCGACCGATTATGGCTACACCTTC. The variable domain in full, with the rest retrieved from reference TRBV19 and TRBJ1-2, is DGGITQSPKYLFRKEGQNVTLSCEQNLNHDAMYWYRQDPGQGLRLIYYSQIVNDFQKGDIAEGYSVSREKKESFPLTVTSAQKNPTAFYLCASSTLRGPTDYGYTFGSGTRLTVV.